This T cell receptor beta chain appears in the sequencing data of a study of T cells in Graves' hyperthyroidism and ophthalmopathy. Study information: Pretreatment peripheral blood was obtained at initial diagnosis.

This clonotype was picked up many times. What it binds is not known. General observations from the study: Ophthalmopathy stood apart from stable hyperthyroidism in a 13 V-J model.

Reasons for excluding patients were uncontrolled infection, other autoimmune disease, pregnancy or lactation. The blood specimen was taken at initial hyperthyroidism diagnosis, before any ophthalmopathy symptoms. Germline V CDR1 and CDR2: MNHNS, SASEGT. The CDR3 consists of 15 residues. With 0 bases removed from V and 7 bases from J, the gap between germline ends came to 12 bases. The TCR beta CDR3 regions underwent amplification using RNA transcripts as the source. The TCR CDR3 was amplified in a first-round RT-PCR using the HTBI primer set. TCRdb reprocessed the multiplex PCR reads via MiXCR and lists one record per CDR3 protein. Among fewer than 450,000 distinct CDR3 sequences listed, about 18% were seen once.

V usage is TRBV6-1 and J usage is TRBJ1-4; D gene ambiguous. Sequencing used blood. This TCR derives from a woman in her thirties with Graves' hyperthyroidism that later progressed to Graves' ophthalmopathy. The CDR3 loop is CASSEATLSSEKLFF. The CDR3 nucleotides are TGTGCCAGCAGTGAAGCGACTTTATCTAGTGAAAAACTGTTTTTT.